The table lists the clone carrying this T cell receptor beta chain with a few counts. The data originate from a study of T cells after yellow fever vaccination. TCRdb re-called the 5' RACE reads through MiXCR, storing one row per CDR3 protein. The table records under 600,000 distinct CDR3 sequences, about 14% of them present only once. CDR3 length equals 14 residues. CDR1 is SGHTA, CDR2 FQGTGA, per germline. V was pared by 4 bases and J by 10 bases, with 7 bases of the junction left unmatched. This rearrangement joins TRBV7-3 to TRBJ2-1, with TRBD2 matching over 10 bases. This receptor was obtained from a man between 25 and 39 years old who received the YFV17D yellow fever vaccine. This specimen consisted of PBMCs, obtained on the day of the yellow fever booster vaccination. The CDR3 loop reads CASSSGVAGGEQFF. The CDR3 DNA sequence: TGTGCCAGCAGCTCGGGGGTAGCGGGAGGCGAGCAGTTCTTC.